Below, 20 T cell receptor beta chains from the same sample are listed, as sequenced in a study of blood T cell repertoires in COVID-19. The repertoire was sequenced with immunoSEQ multiplex PCR; TCRdb's copy has only in-frame clones and lacks some. The table has over 10,000 clones, 85% to 90% seen once. Sequencing was done on a sample of peripheral blood. Source of these receptors: a human donor in a cohort sampled during active COVID-19.

This chain links TRBV4-2 with TRBJ1-2, with TRBD1 identical over 8 bases. The CDR3 has 15 amino acids. The junction had 10 bases not matched to a gene; V was cut back by 10 bases and J by 0 bases. Germline lookup yields CDR1 LGHNA and CDR2 YNFKEQ. The CDR3, as DNA: TGTGCCACCAGGCAGGGGGCAGGGCCTAACTATGGCTACACCTTC. It specifies CATRQGAGPNYGYTF.

In its sample, this clone was seen once. The V and J genes are TRBV7-9 and TRBJ2-2; 7 bases align to TRBD1. The germline CDR1 and CDR2 sequences are SEHNR and FQNEAQ (reference sequence). The CDR3 is 15 amino acids. The V gene end was trimmed by 5 bases and the J gene end by 3 bases; junction bases not matched to a gene: 6. CDR3 amino acids: CASSLGQDYTGELFF. The DNA of the CDR3 is TGTGCCAGCAGCCTCGGACAGGATTACACCGGGGAGCTGTTTTTT.

This clone was counted only a few times. In nucleotides, the CDR3 is TGTGCCATCCCCGGGACTAGCGGACTATCCTACAATGAGCAGTTCTTC. This codes for CAIPGTSGLSYNEQFF. The chain has TRBV7-9 and TRBJ2-1; 11 nucleotides agree with TRBD2. Germline trimming cut 10 bases from V and 1 base from J; bases unmatched to any gene: 9. CDR1 and CDR2 (germline): SEHNR, FQNEAQ (reference sequence). This CDR3 has 16 amino acids.

V and J are TRBV27 and TRBJ1-6; a possible D gene is TRBD1 (5 bases). Germline CDR1 and CDR2: MNHEY and SMNVEV (reference sequence). V was shortened by 5 bases and J by 2 bases, with 13 bases between the two germline ends. The length of the CDR3 is 16 residues. CDR3 residues: CASSQPGGTYNSPLHF. Written as DNA, the CDR3 is TGTGCCAGCAGTCAGCCCGGGGGGACCTATAATTCACCCCTCCACTTT.

The gene calls are TRBV9 and TRBJ1-1; TRBD1 agrees at 10 bases. CDR1 and CDR2 from the germline V gene are SGDLS and YYNGEE. V was pared by 0 bases and J by 6 bases, with 11 bases of the junction left unmatched. CDR3 length equals 17 residues. The CDR3, as DNA: TGTGCCAGCAGCGTAGGGGCCACGACAGGGGGCGTAGCTGAAGCTTTCTTT. Translated: CASSVGATTGGVAEAFF. Combining the CDR3 with reference TRBV9 and TRBJ1-1 gives the whole variable domain DSGVTQTPKHLITATGQRVTLRCSPRSGDLSVYWYQQSLDQGLQFLIQYYNGEERAKGNILERFSAQQFPDLHSELNLSSLELGDSALYFCASSVGATTGGVAEAFFGQGTRLTVV.

The chain is built from TRBV5-1 and TRBJ1-6; 7 bases match TRBD1. Germline CDR1 is SGHRS and CDR2 is YFSETQ. The ends lost 4 bases at V and 3 bases at J; junction bases unmatched: 4. The CDR3 extends over 15 amino acids. The CDR3 DNA is TGCGCCAGCAGCGAGGGACAGAACTATAATTCACCCCTCCACTTT. It yields the protein CASSEGQNYNSPLHF.

This chain joins TRBV7-2 and TRBJ2-3, with TRBD2 matching over 7 bases. The V gene end was trimmed by 5 bases and the J gene end by 3 bases; junction bases not matched to a gene: 5. The CDR3 spans 14 residues. Germline V gene lookup returns CDR1 SGHTA and CDR2 FQGNSA. The CDR3 spells CASSPSGPTDTQYF. The DNA of the CDR3 is TGTGCCAGCAGCCCTAGCGGACCTACAGATACGCAGTATTTT.

In the case of this clone: At one end, the junction sequence differs from germline, possibly due to a read error. The CDR3: CASSLLSSGPGANF. The DNA for the CDR3 is TGTGCCAGCAGCTTACTGTCTAGCGGGCCAGGGGCGAACTTC. The rearrangement links TRBV11-2 to TRBJ2-7; 8 positions match TRBD2. The germline CDR1 and CDR2 sequences are SGHAT and FQNNGV. CDR3 size: 14 residues.

The chain uses TRBV19 and TRBJ2-7; D is perhaps TRBD1 (6 bases). CDR3 size: 15 residues. Germline CDR1 reads LNHDA; CDR2 reads SQIVND (reference sequence). V lost 1 base and J lost 2, with 12 bases in between. For the CDR3, the DNA is TGTGCCAGTAGTATAGTAGGGGGACCCGCCTACGAGCAGTACTTC. Protein product: CASSIVGGPAYEQYF.

The J gene is TRBJ1-6, the V gene TRBV2; 10 nucleotides agree with TRBD1. Germline V gene lookup returns CDR1 SNHLY and CDR2 FYNNEI. The CDR3 consists of 15 residues. V lost 3 bases and J lost 9; bases outside the gene matches: 5. The CDR3 here is CASSERQGAGSPLHF. CDR3 bases: TGTGCCAGCAGTGAGCGACAGGGGGCAGGTTCACCCCTCCACTTT.

This rearrangement joins TRBV18 to TRBJ2-7; 8 bases are shared with TRBD2. The CDR3 is 15 amino acids. CDR1 is KGHSH, CDR2 LQKENI, per germline. The J segment lost 1 base and the V segment lost 3 bases, leaving 5 bases of the junction unmatched. The CDR3 reads CASSPGTRASYEQYF. The CDR3 DNA sequence: TGTGCCAGCTCACCGGGGACTAGAGCTTCCTACGAGCAGTACTTC.

The chain has TRBV27 and TRBJ1-5, with D possibly matching TRBD1 (6 bases). Germline CDR1 is MNHEY and CDR2 is SMNVEV (reference sequence). The CDR3 is made up of 14 amino acids. V gave up 6 bases and J gave up 7 bases, with 16 bases separating them. CDR3 coding DNA: TGTGCCAGCAGCACATCAGGGGTAGGCCAGCCCCAGCATTTT. As protein: CASSTSGVGQPQHF.

The chain combines TRBV25-1 with TRBJ2-7, with TRBD2 matching over 9 bases. Germline V gene data show CDR1 as MGHDK and CDR2 as SYGVNS. V shed 3 bases and J 0 bases; nucleotides not matched to a gene: 12. The CDR3 is 18 residues long. CDR3 protein: CASSDPPPRTSVSYEQYF. The CDR3 DNA sequence: TGTGCCAGCAGTGATCCGCCCCCTAGGACTAGCGTCTCCTACGAGCAGTACTTC.

In its sample, this clone was seen a few times. This sequence joins TRBV5-4 and TRBJ1-1; the match to TRBD1 covers 7 bases. Trimming at V came to 5 bases and at J to 11 bases, leaving 9 bases not matched to a gene. The CDR3 loop spans 12 amino acids. Germline V gene lookup returns CDR1 SGHNT and CDR2 YYREEE (reference sequence). CDR3 sequence reads: CASRRTGEAAFF. CDR3 DNA sequence: TGTGCCAGCAGGAGAACAGGGGAGGCCGCTTTCTTT.

Only a few counts were recorded for this clone. CDR3 coding DNA: TGTGCCAGCAGCTTAGCGGGAGGCTACGAGCAGTACTTC. This gives the protein CASSLAGGYEQYF. The chain is built from TRBV7-2 and TRBJ2-7, with a weak D call TRBD2 (6 bases). The germline gives CDR1 SGHTA, CDR2 FQGNSA. The CDR3 contains 13 residues. The V end lost 0 bases, the J end lost 3 bases, and 6 bases lay between the germline ends.

The genes are TRBV18 and TRBJ1-6, with D perhaps TRBD1 (5 bases). Trimming left V 5 bases short and J 4 bases short, with 12 bases between. CDR1 is KGHSH, CDR2 LQKENI, per germline. This CDR3 has 15 amino acids. The CDR3 reads CASSVEGQYNSPLHF. CDR3 coding DNA: TGTGCCAGCTCAGTAGAAGGACAATATAATTCACCCCTCCACTTT.

The chain combines TRBV19 with TRBJ2-7; D may be TRBD2 (5 bases). The germline V gene has CDR1 LNHDA and CDR2 SQIVND (reference sequence). The germline V and J ends were trimmed by 5 bases and 3 bases, with 17 bases remaining between them. CDR3 length: 15 residues. CDR3 coding DNA: TGTGCCAGTAGTTCCTATGACCGCCGGGGCTACGAGCAGTACTTC. It encodes CASSSYDRRGYEQYF. Variable domain in full (rest from reference TRBV19 and TRBJ2-7): DGGITQSPKYLFRKEGQNVTLSCEQNLNHDAMYWYRQDPGQGLRLIYYSQIVNDFQKGDIAEGYSVSREKKESFPLTVTSAQKNPTAFYLCASSSYDRRGYEQYFGPGTRLTVT.

This chain links TRBV5-4 with TRBJ1-6, with D maybe TRBD1 (5 bases). The length of the CDR3 is 14 residues. The germline V gene has CDR1 SGHNT and CDR2 YYREEE (reference sequence). V lost 5 bases, J lost 8 bases, and 14 bases lay in between. Here the CDR3 DNA reads TGTGCCAGCAGACCTACAGGACGCGATTCACCCCTCCACTTT. It translates to CASRPTGRDSPLHF.

CDR3 sequence: CTSSQDQGQHYEQYF. In DNA, the CDR3 is TGCACCAGCAGCCAAGATCAGGGCCAGCACTACGAGCAGTACTTC. The chain recombines TRBV1 with TRBJ2-7; the table assigns TRBD1, which was not confirmed against the DNA. TRBV1 is a documented pseudogene. The length of the CDR3 is 15 residues.

The rearrangement links TRBV5-4 to TRBJ1-1; D may be TRBD1 (6 bases). V lost 4 bases, J lost 2 bases, and 15 bases lay in between. Germline V gene lookup returns CDR1 SGHNT and CDR2 YYREEE (reference sequence). CDR3 length: 15 residues. The CDR3 bases are TGTGCCAGCAGCGGCCCGGGACACATAAACACTGAAGCTTTCTTT. Its translation: CASSGPGHINTEAFF.